These 17 T cell receptor beta chains share one sample of origin, sequenced in a study of blood T cell repertoires in COVID-19. Libraries were prepared by immunoSEQ multiplex PCR; TCRdb keeps only in-frame clonotypes and omits some of them. This table has roughly 100,000 clones, 80% to 90% appearing once. Sequenced sample: peripheral blood. These receptors were collected from a man between 35 and 55 years old with active or convalescent COVID-19.

V and J are TRBV3-1 (or the pseudogene TRBV3-2) and TRBJ2-1; 12 bases match TRBD2. Unmatched junction bases numbered 6, after V lost 3 bases and J lost 9 bases. The CDR3 spans 15 residues. Germline CDR1 and CDR2: LGHDT and YNNKEL (reference sequence). CDR3: CASSHWASGGGEQFF. CDR3 coding DNA: TGTGCCAGCAGCCATTGGGCTAGCGGGGGGGGTGAGCAGTTCTTC.

The rearrangement joins TRBV6-5 to TRBJ2-2, with a tentative D call TRBD1 (5 bases). Germline assignment: CDR1 MNHEY and CDR2 SVGAGI. The CDR3 loop spans 14 amino acids. V lost 6 bases, J lost 0 bases, and 8 bases lay in between. The CDR3 loop reads CASRSRANTGELFF. CDR3 coding DNA: TGTGCCAGCAGGAGCAGGGCGAACACCGGGGAGCTGTTTTTT.

The chain's CDR3 is CAWSAQGYSPLHF. As DNA, the CDR3 is TGTGCCTGGAGCGCTCAGGGTTATTCACCCCTCCACTTT. This chain joins TRBV30 and TRBJ1-6; possible D gene TRBD1, 5 bases. V lost 3 bases, J lost 8 bases, and 11 bases lay in between. There are 13 residues in the CDR3. CDR1 and CDR2 (germline): GTSNPN, SVGIG (reference sequence).

This chain connects TRBV19 to TRBJ1-2; D uncertain. The CDR3 length is 13 residues. Germline assignment: CDR1 LNHDA and CDR2 SQIVND (reference sequence). V was cut by 6 bases and J by 0 bases, with 8 bases left in between. The CDR3 region has the DNA TGTGCCAGTAGCCCCGGGGCTAACTATGGCTACACCTTC. It yields the protein CASSPGANYGYTF.

V gene TRBV7-2 combines with J gene TRBJ1-5; D may be TRBD1 (5 bases). The germline V gene has CDR1 SGHTA and CDR2 FQGNSA. There are 14 residues in the CDR3. Trimming cost V 5 bases and J 5 bases, with 13 bases left between them. The CDR3 nucleotides read TGTGCCAGCAGCACTACAGGAGCAGATCAGCCCCAGCATTTT. Its protein is CASSTTGADQPQHF. The full variable domain, with the rest looked up from reference TRBV7-2 and TRBJ1-5, is GAGVSQSPSNKVTEKGKDVELRCDPISGHTALYWYRQSLGQGLEFLIYFQGNSAPDKSGLPSDRFSAERTGGSVSTLTIQRTQQEDSAVYLCASSTTGADQPQHFGDGTRLSIL.

V usage is TRBV20-1 and J usage is TRBJ1-5; possibly TRBD1 for D (5 bases). CDR3 size: 12 residues. Trimming stripped 3 bases from V and 8 bases from J, with 11 bases between. Germline values: CDR1 DFQATT, CDR2 SNEGSKA (reference sequence). CDR3 sequence (DNA): TGCAGTGCTAGTCTTGCAGGGAAGCCCCAGCATTTT. It encodes CSASLAGKPQHF.

The chain couples TRBV10-3 to TRBJ2-7; TRBD1 matches 7 bases. Losses at the gene ends were 7 bases for V and 2 bases for J; bases not matched to a gene: 5. The CDR3 has 13 amino acids. Germline CDR1 and CDR2: ENHRY and SYGVKD. The DNA for the CDR3 is TGTGCCATCACTACGGGACAGACCTACGAGCAGTACTTC. It encodes CAITTGQTYEQYF.

The chain is built from TRBV11-2 and TRBJ1-4, with D tentatively TRBD1 (5 bases). This CDR3 has 15 residues. Between the trimmed V and J ends, which lost 5 bases and 0 bases, there was a span of 10 bases. CDR1 and CDR2 (germline): SGHAT, FQNNGV. CDR3 loop: CASSHRQTTNEKLFF. DNA for the CDR3: TGTGCCAGCAGCCACAGACAGACAACTAATGAAAAACTGTTTTTT.

The rearrangement joins TRBV6-5 to TRBJ2-7, with 9 bases identical to TRBD2. The J segment lost 2 bases and the V segment lost 0 bases, leaving 2 bases of the junction unmatched. The germline V gene encodes CDR1 MNHEY and CDR2 SVGAGI. The CDR3 runs to 15 residues. Here the CDR3 DNA reads TGTGCCAGCAGTTACTCTTCTAGCGGGACCTACGAGCAGTACTTC. Translating it yields CASSYSSSGTYEQYF.

V usage is TRBV3-1 (or the pseudogene TRBV3-2) and J usage is TRBJ1-2; D unclear. Trimming removed 0 bases from V and 4 bases from J, with 12 bases in between. The V gene's germline CDR1 is LGHDT and CDR2 YNNKEL (reference sequence). This CDR3 is built from 15 residues. The CDR3, as DNA: TGTGCCAGCAGCCAAGATGCTCGGGGTGGCTATGGCTACACCTTC. Amino acids: CASSQDARGGYGYTF.

The chain combines TRBV30 with TRBJ2-2; TRBD2 matches at 13 bases. Germline CDR1 and CDR2: GTSNPN and SVGIG (reference sequence). This CDR3 region has 16 residues. V shed 5 bases and J 3 bases; nucleotides not matched to a gene: 6. CDR3 in DNA: TGTGCCTGGGCACTAGCGGGGGGGCGGGACACCGGGGAGCTGTTTTTT. Translation gives CAWALAGGRDTGELFF.

The chain joins TRBV18 to TRBJ1-3; 7 nucleotides agree with TRBD1. The ends lost 5 bases at V and 0 bases at J; junction bases unmatched: 7. The CDR3 length is 16 residues. Germline CDR1 reads KGHSH; CDR2 reads LQKENI. The CDR3: CASSAKQGNSGNTIYF. For the CDR3, the DNA is TGTGCCAGCTCAGCAAAACAGGGGAACTCTGGAAACACCATATATTTT. Looking up the rest from reference TRBV18 and TRBJ1-3 gives the full variable domain: NAGVMQNPRHLVRRRGQEARLRCSPMKGHSHVYWYRQLPEEGLKFMVYLQKENIIDESGMPKERFSAEFPKEGPSILRIQQVVRGDSAAYFCASSAKQGNSGNTIYFGEGSWLTVV.

The V and J genes are TRBV30 and TRBJ1-3, with D possibly matching TRBD1 (5 bases). V was shortened by 5 bases and J by 7 bases, with 15 bases between the two germline ends. Germline V gives CDR1 GTSNPN, CDR2 SVGIG (reference sequence). The CDR3 is made up of 13 amino acids. DNA of the CDR3: TGTGCCTGGGTTCAAGACAGTACGAACACCATATATTTT. It yields the protein CAWVQDSTNTIYF.

The rearrangement joins TRBV5-1 to TRBJ2-4, with D maybe TRBD1 (6 bases). Trimming pared 3 bases from V and 3 bases from J, leaving 19 bases between. The CDR3 is made up of 17 amino acids. The germline V gene has CDR1 SGHRS and CDR2 YFSETQ. The CDR3 DNA follows: TGCGCCAGCAGCTCACTCTCCGGGACACCAGACAAAAACATTCAGTACTTC. Protein sequence: CASSSLSGTPDKNIQYF.

This chain connects TRBV19 to TRBJ1-2, with TRBD1 identical over 8 bases. Germline assignment: CDR1 LNHDA and CDR2 SQIVND (reference sequence). The CDR3 contains 15 residues. V lost 5 bases to trimming and J lost 4 bases; unmatched junction nucleotides: 9. The CDR3 sequence: CASSQATGGVYGYTF. Here the CDR3 DNA reads TGTGCCAGTAGTCAAGCCACAGGGGGGGTCTATGGCTACACCTTC.

This clone was seen only once. This chain joins TRBV5-4 and TRBJ1-2; 7 bases agree with TRBD1. With 0 bases clipped from V and 4 bases from J, the junction kept 15 bases outside the gene matches. The CDR3 covers 18 residues. Germline CDR1 and CDR2: SGHNT and YYREEE (reference sequence). Here the CDR3 reads CASSLVGTVPSIGYGYTF. CDR3 nucleotide sequence: TGTGCCAGCAGCTTGGTTGGGACAGTACCCTCTATAGGCTATGGCTACACCTTC.

The chain couples TRBV27 to TRBJ2-7; the match to TRBD1 covers 7 bases. CDR3 length equals 15 residues. After removal of 4 bases from V and 5 bases from J, the junction contained 11 bases not matched to a gene. Germline V gives CDR1 MNHEY, CDR2 SMNVEV (reference sequence). CDR3 residues: CASSSRNEGQNEQYF. The CDR3 bases are TGTGCCAGCAGTTCCCGAAACGAGGGACAGAACGAGCAGTACTTC.